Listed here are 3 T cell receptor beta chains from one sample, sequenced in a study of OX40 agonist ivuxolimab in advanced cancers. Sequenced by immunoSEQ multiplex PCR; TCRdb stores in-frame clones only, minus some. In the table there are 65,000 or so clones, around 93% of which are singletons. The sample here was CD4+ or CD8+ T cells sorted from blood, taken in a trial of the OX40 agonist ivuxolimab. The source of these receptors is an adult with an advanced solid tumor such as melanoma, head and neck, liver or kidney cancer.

CDR3 protein: CASSYWGSDFYEQYF. The CDR3 bases are TGTGCCAGCAGTTACTGGGGCTCAGATTTCTACGAGCAGTACTTC. This chain joins TRBV6-5 and TRBJ2-7, with a tentative D call TRBD1 (5 bases). CDR3 size: 15 residues. Germline V gene sequence: CDR1 MNHEY, CDR2 SVGAGI. V lost 1 base to trimming and J lost 3 bases, with 13 bases between them.

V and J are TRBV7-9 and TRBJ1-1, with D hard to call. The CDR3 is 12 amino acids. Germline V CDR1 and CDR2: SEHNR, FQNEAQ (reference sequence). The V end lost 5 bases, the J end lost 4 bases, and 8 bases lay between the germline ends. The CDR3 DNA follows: TGTGCCAGCAGCCTCGGGATCACTGAAGCTTTCTTT. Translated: CASSLGITEAFF.

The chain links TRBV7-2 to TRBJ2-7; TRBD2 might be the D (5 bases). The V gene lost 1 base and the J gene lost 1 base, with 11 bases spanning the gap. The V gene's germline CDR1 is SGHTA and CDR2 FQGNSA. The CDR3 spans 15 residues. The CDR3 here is CASSLEMGGSYEQYF. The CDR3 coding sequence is TGTGCCAGCAGCTTAGAGATGGGCGGGTCCTACGAGCAGTACTTC.